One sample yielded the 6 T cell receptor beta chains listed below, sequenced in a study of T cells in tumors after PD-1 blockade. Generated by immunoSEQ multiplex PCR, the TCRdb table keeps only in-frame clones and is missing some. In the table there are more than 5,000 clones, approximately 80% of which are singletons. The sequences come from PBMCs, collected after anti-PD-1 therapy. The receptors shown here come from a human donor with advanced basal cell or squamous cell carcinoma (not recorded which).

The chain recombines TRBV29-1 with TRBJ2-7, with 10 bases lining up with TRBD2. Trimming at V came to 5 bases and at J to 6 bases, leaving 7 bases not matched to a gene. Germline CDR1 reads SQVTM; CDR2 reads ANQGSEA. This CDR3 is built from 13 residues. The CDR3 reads CSVIKRGGLEQYF. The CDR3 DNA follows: TGCAGCGTTATCAAGCGGGGGGGCCTCGAGCAGTACTTC.

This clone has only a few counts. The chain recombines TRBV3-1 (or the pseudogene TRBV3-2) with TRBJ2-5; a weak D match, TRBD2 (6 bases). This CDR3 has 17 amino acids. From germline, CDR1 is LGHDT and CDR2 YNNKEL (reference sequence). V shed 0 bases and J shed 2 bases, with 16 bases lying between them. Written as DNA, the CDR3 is TGTGCCAGCAGCCAAGATGGCGGGAATGGACGACAAGAGACCCAGTACTTC. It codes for CASSQDGGNGRQETQYF.

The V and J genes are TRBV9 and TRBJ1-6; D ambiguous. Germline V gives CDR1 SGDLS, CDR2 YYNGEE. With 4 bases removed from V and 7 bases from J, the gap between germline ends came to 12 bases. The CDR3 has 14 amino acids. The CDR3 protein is CASSLGLNNSPLHF. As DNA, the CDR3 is TGTGCCAGCAGCTTAGGACTGAACAATTCACCCCTCCACTTT.

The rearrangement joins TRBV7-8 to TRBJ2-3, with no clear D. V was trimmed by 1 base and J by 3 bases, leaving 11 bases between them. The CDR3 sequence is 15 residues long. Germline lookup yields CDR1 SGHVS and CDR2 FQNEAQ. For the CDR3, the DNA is TGTGCCAGCAGCTTAGGCCTGGGCGAGACAGATACGCAGTATTTT. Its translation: CASSLGLGETDTQYF.

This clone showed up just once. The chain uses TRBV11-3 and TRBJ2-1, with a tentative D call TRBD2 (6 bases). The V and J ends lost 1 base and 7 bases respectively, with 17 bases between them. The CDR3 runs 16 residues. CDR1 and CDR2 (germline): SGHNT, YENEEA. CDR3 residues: CASSLGLGGRSNEQFF. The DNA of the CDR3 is TGTGCCAGCAGCTTAGGTCTCGGGGGTCGGTCAAATGAGCAGTTCTTC.

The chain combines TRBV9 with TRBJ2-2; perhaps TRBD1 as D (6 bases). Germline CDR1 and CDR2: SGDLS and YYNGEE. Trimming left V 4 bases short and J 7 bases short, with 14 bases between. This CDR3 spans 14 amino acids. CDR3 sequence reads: CASSPTGSGGELFF. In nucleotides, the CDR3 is TGTGCCAGCAGCCCTACAGGGTCAGGCGGGGAGCTGTTTTTT.